A selection of T cell receptor beta chains follows, all from one sample in a study of blood T cell repertoires in COVID-19. Sequenced by immunoSEQ multiplex PCR; TCRdb stores in-frame clones only, minus some. In the table there are about 190,000 clones, more than 70% of which are singletons. Sequenced: peripheral blood. These receptors all come from a woman older than 75 with active or convalescent COVID-19. Both conserved end residues are part of each CDR3. D genes are given only for firm matches. Part of the rows lack a size; the others show once, few, many or a class for expanded clones.

clone size | CDR3 length | D gene | J gene | V gene | CDR3 protein | CDR3 DNA
few | 15 | TRBD1 | TRBJ2-1 | TRBV7-6 | CASSSGQGDYNEQFF | TGTGCCAGCAGCTCGGGACAGGGAGACTACAATGAGCAGTTCTTC
once | 19 | TRBD2 | TRBJ2-7 | TRBV27 | CASSSFGSTGLAGVYEQYF | TGTGCCAGCAGTTCCTTCGGGTCCACGGGACTAGCGGGGGTCTACGAGCAGTACTTC
once | 15 | . | TRBJ2-2 | TRBV25-1 | CASSVQGKGAGELFF | TGTGCCAGCAGTGTTCAGGGGAAAGGGGCCGGGGAGCTGTTTTTT
. | 13 | . | TRBJ2-7 | TRBV7-9 | CASSPGNSYEQYF | TGTGCCAGCAGCCCTGGCAACTCCTACGAGCAGTACTTC
. | 13 | . | TRBJ2-7 | TRBV7-9 | CASSREYSYEQYF | TGTGCCAGCAGCCGAGAGTACTCCTACGAGCAGTACTTC
once | 15 | TRBD2 | TRBJ2-6 | TRBV7-2 | CASSSGLAGANVLTF | TGTGCCAGCAGTTCCGGACTAGCGGGGGCCAACGTCCTGACTTTC
few | 15 | . | TRBJ2-3 | TRBV7-8 | CASSLEGVFTDTQYF | TGTGCCAGCAGCTTAGAAGGGGTTTTCACAGATACGCAGTATTTT
. | 16 | . | TRBJ2-2 | TRBV25-1 | CASSEIWDSNTGELFF | TGTGCCAGCAGTGAGATCTGGGACTCGAACACCGGGGAGCTGTTTTTT
few | 15 | . | TRBJ2-3 | TRBV7-2 | CASSLHPGGQDTQYF | TGTGCCAGCAGCTTACATCCGGGGGGCCAAGATACGCAGTATTTT
few | 18 | TRBD1 | TRBJ1-5 | TRBV4-2 | CASSQDPQGAYSNQPQHF | TGTGCCAGCAGCCAAGATCCCCAGGGGGCTTATAGCAATCAGCCCCAGCATTTT
. | 15 | . | TRBJ2-3 | TRBV5-1 | CASSLKLLGTDTQYF | TGCGCCAGCAGCTTGAAACTACTTGGCACAGATACGCAGTATTTT
. | 14 | TRBD1 | TRBJ2-7 | TRBV30 | CAVDSGTGAPEQYF | TGTGCCGTGGACTCCGGGACAGGGGCCCCCGAGCAGTACTTC
. | 15 | . | TRBJ2-7 | TRBV14 | CASSQRGYLSYEQYF | TGTGCCAGCAGCCAAAGAGGTTACCTTTCCTACGAGCAGTACTTC
once | 15 | . | TRBJ1-1 | TRBV4-2 | CASSQEASQNTEAFF | TGTGCCAGCAGCCAAGAGGCATCCCAGAACACTGAAGCTTTCTTT
once | 16 | TRBD2 | TRBJ2-1 | TRBV28 | CASRPSGGSSYNEQFF | TGTGCCAGCAGGCCTAGCGGGGGGAGCTCCTACAATGAGCAGTTCTTC
. | 16 | TRBD1 | TRBJ2-7 | TRBV24-1 | CATSDPSRTGEYEQYF | TGTGCCACCAGTGACCCTTCTCGGACAGGGGAGTACGAGCAGTACTTC
. | 14 | . | TRBJ2-7 | TRBV20-1 | CSASRAGSSYEQYF | TGCAGTGCTAGTCGGGCAGGGTCGTCCTACGAGCAGTACTTC
. | 16 | . | TRBJ2-6 | TRBV6-5 | CASSSVHLTGANVLTF | TGTGCCAGCAGTTCCGTGCACCTGACAGGGGCCAACGTCCTGACTTTC
. | 14 | TRBD1 | TRBJ2-3 | TRBV5-1 | CASSPGTAADTQYF | TGCGCCAGCAGCCCCGGGACAGCAGCAGATACGCAGTATTTT
. | 13 | . | TRBJ1-6 | TRBV19 | CATLGRDGSPLHF | TGTGCCACTCTGGGGCGTGACGGATCACCCCTCCACTTT
once | 14 | . | TRBJ1-6 | TRBV5-4 | CASSLGQDLSPLHF | TGTGCCAGCAGCTTGGGACAGGATTTATCACCCCTCCACTTT
. | 14 | . | TRBJ1-1 | TRBV30 | CASEVGGWNTEAFF | TGTGCCTCAGAAGTTGGCGGATGGAACACTGAAGCTTTCTTT
. | 14 | TRBD1 | TRBJ2-2 | TRBV6-5 | CASKKDRGTGELFF | TGTGCCAGCAAGAAGGACAGGGGGACCGGGGAGCTGTTTTTT
. | 14 | . | TRBJ2-5 | TRBV28 | CASRPRGDPKTQYF | TGTGCCAGCAGACCCAGGGGGGATCCAAAGACCCAGTACTTC
few | 14 | . | TRBJ1-3 | TRBV3-1/TRBV3-2 | CASNRRGSGNTIYF | TGTGCCAGCAACCGGCGGGGCTCTGGAAACACCATATATTTT
. | 16 | TRBD1 | TRBJ1-2 | TRBV19 | CASDATPTGGRGGYTF | TGTGCCAGCGACGCGACCCCCACAGGGGGCAGAGGTGGCTACACCTTC
. | 14 | . | TRBJ1-2 | TRBV2 | CASSESAGSEGYTF | TGTGCCAGCAGTGAGAGTGCAGGCTCGGAAGGCTACACCTTC
. | 16 | . | TRBJ1-4 | TRBV4-2 | CASSSTAQGTNEKLFF | TGTGCCAGCAGCTCTACCGCTCAGGGAACTAATGAAAAACTGTTTTTT